What follows are 5 T cell receptor beta chains derived from one specimen sequenced in a study of blood T cell repertoires in COVID-19. Repertoires were generated with immunoSEQ multiplex PCR, while TCRdb's copy carries only in-frame clones and drops some. The top ten hold 0.87% of the sample, which has some 270,000 clones, approximately 85% seen once. The source material was peripheral blood. Source of these receptors: a human donor with COVID-19, enrolled during active disease. The donor label of this sample is uncertain.

This clone was seen just once. The chain links TRBV7-6 to TRBJ2-5, with 9 positions matching TRBD2. Germline CDR1 and CDR2: SGHVS and FNYEAQ. The CDR3 extends over 16 amino acids. The V and J ends lost 4 bases and 3 bases, in that order; junction bases with no gene match: 9. CDR3 sequence (DNA): TGTGCCAGCAGCTCGCAACCGGGACTAGCAGAAGAGACCCAGTACTTC. Translation gives CASSSQPGLAEETQYF.

The V gene is TRBV28, the J gene TRBJ2-3; a weak D match, TRBD2 (5 bases). There are 16 residues in the CDR3. Germline loops: CDR1 MDHEN, CDR2 SYDVKM. Between the trimmed V and J ends, which lost 5 bases and 4 bases, there was a span of 19 bases. The CDR3 protein is CASSLRSAAAADTQYF. CDR3 nucleotide sequence: TGTGCCAGCAGTCTACGATCAGCGGCGGCGGCAGATACGCAGTATTTT. Based on the CDR3 plus reference TRBV28 and TRBJ2-3, the full variable domain is DVKVTQSSRYLVKRTGEKVFLECVQDMDHENMFWYRQDPGLGLRLIYFSYDVKMKEKGDIPEGYSVSREKKERFSLILESASTNQTSMYLCASSLRSAAAADTQYFGPGTRLTVL.

The gene calls are TRBV11-2 and TRBJ2-2; TRBD2 agrees at 7 bases. V trimming: 5 bases; J trimming: 2 bases; junction bases outside the gene matches: 8. Germline values: CDR1 SGHAT, CDR2 FQNNGV. The CDR3 sequence is 16 residues long. CDR3 sequence: CASSDSSGKNTGELFF. The CDR3 nucleotides are TGTGCCAGCAGCGATTCTAGCGGAAAAAACACCGGGGAGCTGTTTTTT.

This clone was observed once. This sequence joins TRBV28 and TRBJ2-7, with a weak D call TRBD2 (5 bases). Trimming pared 6 bases from V and 0 bases from J, leaving 15 bases between. CDR1 is MDHEN and CDR2 is SYDVKM in the germline V gene. The length of the CDR3 is 15 residues. The CDR3 sequence is CASSPTRVVSYEQYF. CDR3 nucleotides: TGTGCCAGCAGCCCCACGAGGGTAGTCTCCTACGAGCAGTACTTC.

The CDR3 protein is CASSPDRFSGNTIYF. CDR3 DNA: TGTGCCAGTAGTCCTGACAGATTCTCTGGAAACACCATATATTTT. The gene calls are TRBV19 and TRBJ1-3; perhaps TRBD1 as D (5 bases). The CDR3 loop spans 15 amino acids. CDR1 and CDR2 from the germline V gene are LNHDA and SQIVND (reference sequence). Between the trimmed V and J ends, which lost 5 bases and 0 bases, there was a span of 11 bases.